The rows below give T cell receptor beta chains drawn from one sample of a study of shared clonotypes between healthy human individuals. The assay was immunoSEQ multiplex PCR, and TCRdb's table has in-frame clones only and misses some. The profile shows about 2 million clones, approximately 94% of them singletons. The sequenced sample was naive CD8+ T cells sorted from blood. These TCRs come from a man between 18 and 29 years old in good health. Each CDR3 is given with its conserved first and last residue. D genes are given only for firm matches. Where a row states a size, it is once, few, many or the class of an expanded clone; other rows omit it.

clone_size	v_call	j_call	d_call	cdr3_length	cdr3_nt	cdr3_aa
-	TRBV27	TRBJ2-7	-	13	TGTGCCAGCAGTTACGCGCAGACCTACGAGCAGTACTTC	CASSYAQTYEQYF
-	TRBV18	TRBJ2-7	TRBD1	15	TGTGCCAGCTCACCCACGGGGACAGGGTACTACGAGCAGTACTTC	CASSPTGTGYYEQYF
-	TRBV28	TRBJ2-5	TRBD1	14	TGTGCCAGCAGTTTATTCCCGGGACAGGAGACCCAGTACTTC	CASSLFPGQETQYF
-	TRBV11-2	TRBJ2-7	TRBD1	17	TGTGCCAGCAGCTCCCTAACCTCGGTAAGGGGGCTCTACGAGCAGTACTTC	CASSSLTSVRGLYEQYF
-	TRBV6-6	TRBJ2-5	-	15	TGTGCCAGCAGTTACTCCGGCTCATCAGGAGAGACCCAGTACTTC	CASSYSGSSGETQYF
-	TRBV27	TRBJ2-7	TRBD2	15	TGTGCCAGCAGTTTATACTATAGCGGGAGTGATGAGCAGTACTTC	CASSLYYSGSDEQYF
-	TRBV10-3	TRBJ1-2	-	14	TGTGCCATCAGTTCGGAGGGGGGGTCGTCCGGCTACACCTTC	CAISSEGGSSGYTF
-	TRBV2	TRBJ2-7	TRBD2	12	TGTGCCAGCACTAGCGGGAACTACGAGCAGTACTTC	CASTSGNYEQYF
-	TRBV5-1	TRBJ2-7	-	15	TGCGCCAGCAGCTGGGCACTGGGGGAAGGTCTCGAGCAGTACTTC	CASSWALGEGLEQYF
-	TRBV27	TRBJ1-5	TRBD1	13	TGTGCCAGCGGGGACAGCCTAAATCAGCCCCAGCATTTT	CASGDSLNQPQHF
once	TRBV7-9	TRBJ2-7	-	12	TGTGCCAGCAGCTTGGAAGCCTACGAGCAGTACTTC	CASSLEAYEQYF
-	TRBV7-3	TRBJ2-1	-	15	TGTGCCAGCAGCTTAAAAGGAGGGGACTACAATGAGCAGTTCTTC	CASSLKGGDYNEQFF
-	TRBV9	TRBJ2-5	-	14	TGTGCCAGCAGCGTATATCTAGGACAAGAGACCCAGTACTTC	CASSVYLGQETQYF
-	TRBV28	TRBJ1-6	-	12	TGTGCCAGCAGTTTTGGGAGTACACCCCTCCACTTT	CASSFGSTPLHF
-	TRBV28	TRBJ1-3	-	13	TGTGCCAGCAGTTTAAGCTCTGGAAACACCATATATTTT	CASSLSSGNTIYF
-	TRBV29-1	TRBJ2-1	-	13	TGCAGCGGAGCTGGGTCCTCCTACAATGAGCAGTTCTTC	CSGAGSSYNEQFF
-	TRBV5-6	TRBJ2-5	TRBD2	16	TGTGCCAGCAGCCAACTCCGGACTAGCGGGGTTGAGACCCAGTACTTC	CASSQLRTSGVETQYF
-	TRBV6-1	TRBJ2-7	TRBD1	13	TGTGCCAGCAGTTGGACAGGGGATTACGAGCAGTACTTC	CASSWTGDYEQYF
-	TRBV9	TRBJ2-1	-	14	TGTGCCAGCAGTACTCTCGAGTGGGACAATGAGCAGTTCTTC	CASSTLEWDNEQFF
-	TRBV6-5	TRBJ1-2	-	13	TGTGCCAGCAGGGGGGGCCTTTCGGATGGCTACACCTTC	CASRGGLSDGYTF
-	TRBV11-1	TRBJ2-1	TRBD2	16	TGTGCCAGCAGCTCTAGCGGGGCTCGCGGTCGCAATGAGCAGTTCTTC	CASSSSGARGRNEQFF
-	TRBV6-1	TRBJ2-7	-	14	TGTGCCAGCAGTGAAGACGGCGGGGACTACGAGCAGTACTTC	CASSEDGGDYEQYF
-	TRBV7-9	TRBJ2-5	TRBD1	12	TGTGCCAGCAGCTCGACAGGGCTAGCCCAGTACTTC	CASSSTGLAQYF
-	TRBV10-3	TRBJ1-3	-	14	TGTGCCATCTCACAGGACGACTCGGGAAACACCATATATTTT	CAISQDDSGNTIYF
-	TRBV5-6	TRBJ2-7	-	14	TGTGCCAGCAGCAACGGACAAGCGGAATACGAGCAGTACTTC	CASSNGQAEYEQYF
few	TRBV13	TRBJ1-6	-	14	TGTGCCAGCACCTTAGTGGGGGAAAATTCACCCCTCCACTTT	CASTLVGENSPLHF
-	TRBV6-1	TRBJ1-1	-	14	TGTGCCAGCAGTGAGGCAGGGTTGGTAACTGAAGCTTTCTTT	CASSEAGLVTEAFF
once	TRBV4-1	TRBJ2-7	-	14	TGCGCCAGCAGCCCACAGGTACCAGGTCACGAGCAGTACTTC	CASSPQVPGHEQYF
-	TRBV12-2	TRBJ2-7	-	13	TGTGCAAGTCGCTTAGTTCGGGAGTTCGAGCAGTACTTC	CASRLVREFEQYF
-	TRBV6-5	TRBJ2-7	-	12	TGTGCCAGCAGTTCAGAGGGGAACGAGCAGTACTTC	CASSSEGNEQYF
-	TRBV9	TRBJ2-4	-	15	TGTGCCAGCAGCCCAGAGGGGACTGCAGCGGACATTCAGTACTTC	CASSPEGTAADIQYF
-	TRBV6-1	TRBJ1-3	-	13	TGTGCCAGCTTAGATAATCCTGGAAACACCATATATTTT	CASLDNPGNTIYF
-	TRBV9	TRBJ2-2	-	13	TGTGCCAGCAGCCTCCTAGGGTCCGGGGAGCTGTTTTTT	CASSLLGSGELFF
-	TRBV5-6	TRBJ2-3	-	14	TGTGCCAGCAGCCTGCGTGGGATGACAGATACGCAGTATTTT	CASSLRGMTDTQYF
-	TRBV7-9	TRBJ2-2	-	15	TGTGCCAGCAGCGGACCAAAGGGCCTCACCGGGGAGCTGTTTTTT	CASSGPKGLTGELFF
-	TRBV7-9	TRBJ2-2	-	14	TGTGCCAGCAGCTCCCGGGACCGGCACGGGGAGCTGTTTTTT	CASSSRDRHGELFF
once	TRBV10-3	TRBJ2-7	TRBD1	14	TGTGCCATCGAAACCGGGACAGGGGACCACGAGCAGTACTTC	CAIETGTGDHEQYF
-	TRBV10-2	TRBJ2-7	-	13	TGCGCCACCGCGGACGGTCGATCCTACGAGCAGTACTTC	CATADGRSYEQYF
-	TRBV7-9	TRBJ2-1	-	16	TGTGCCAGCAGCCCCCGAGAGTGGGCAGGGTGGGATGAGCAGTTCTTC	CASSPREWAGWDEQFF
-	TRBV18	TRBJ2-2	-	15	TGTGCCAGCTCACCAAGGAGGGGCAACACCGGGGAGCTGTTTTTT	CASSPRRGNTGELFF
once	TRBV5-5	TRBJ1-6	-	17	TGTGCCAGCAGCTTGCTCGGCGGGAGCTCCTATAATTCACCCCTCCACTTT	CASSLLGGSSYNSPLHF
-	TRBV30	TRBJ1-1	TRBD1	16	TGTGCCTGGAGTCCGCGACAGGGGGCTATCAACACTGAAGCTTTCTTT	CAWSPRQGAINTEAFF
-	TRBV6-5	TRBJ2-3	TRBD2	14	TGTGCCAGCAGTTATGGGCTAGCGGGAGATACGCAGTATTTT	CASSYGLAGDTQYF
-	TRBV7-3	TRBJ2-7	TRBD2	13	TGTGCCAGCGCCCAAGCGGGGGGCTACGAGCAGTACTTC	CASAQAGGYEQYF
-	TRBV27	TRBJ1-3	-	15	TGTGCCAGCTCAAGGGATTTTAGCTCTGGAAACACCATATATTTT	CASSRDFSSGNTIYF
-	TRBV9	TRBJ2-1	TRBD2	17	TGTGCCAGCAGCGTAGTAGCGGGAGCATCCAGCTACAATGAGCAGTTCTTC	CASSVVAGASSYNEQFF
-	TRBV7-9	TRBJ1-6	-	12	TGTGCCAGCCAAGGCGGGAATTCACCCCTCCACTTT	CASQGGNSPLHF
-	TRBV11-3	TRBJ2-2	TRBD1	14	TGTGCCAGCAGCTTAAGAACAGGGGCCGGGGAGCTGTTTTTT	CASSLRTGAGELFF